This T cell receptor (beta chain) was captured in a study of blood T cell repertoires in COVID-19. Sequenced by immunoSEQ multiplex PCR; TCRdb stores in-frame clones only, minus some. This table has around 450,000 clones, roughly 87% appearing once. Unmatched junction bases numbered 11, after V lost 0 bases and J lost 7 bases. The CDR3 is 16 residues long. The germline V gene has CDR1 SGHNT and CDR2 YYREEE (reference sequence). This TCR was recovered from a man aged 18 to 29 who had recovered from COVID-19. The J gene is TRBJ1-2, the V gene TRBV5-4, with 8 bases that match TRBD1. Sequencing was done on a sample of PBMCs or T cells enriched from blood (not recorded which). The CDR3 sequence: CASSLGRETGAGGYTF. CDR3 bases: TGTGCCAGCAGCTTGGGACGGGAGACAGGGGCTGGTGGCTACACCTTC.